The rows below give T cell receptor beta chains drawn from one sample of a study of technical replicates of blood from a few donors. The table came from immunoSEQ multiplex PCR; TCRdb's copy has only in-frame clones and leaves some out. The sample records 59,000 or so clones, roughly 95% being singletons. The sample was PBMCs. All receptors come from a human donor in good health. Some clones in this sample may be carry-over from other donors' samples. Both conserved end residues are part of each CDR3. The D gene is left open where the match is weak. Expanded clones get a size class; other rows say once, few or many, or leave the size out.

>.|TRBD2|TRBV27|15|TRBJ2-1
TGTGCCAGCAGTACTCGGGCGGGGGGATACAATGAGCAGTTCTTC
CASSTRAGGYNEQFF
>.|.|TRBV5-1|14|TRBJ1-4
TGCGCCAGCAGCTTGACAGGATGGAATGAAAAACTGTTTTTT
CASSLTGWNEKLFF
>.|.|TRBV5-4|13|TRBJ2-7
TGTGCCAGCAGCTTGGATGGGTTCGGGGAGCAGTACTTC
CASSLDGFGEQYF
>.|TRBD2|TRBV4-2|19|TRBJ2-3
TGTGCCAGCAGCCACCCCTATCCGAGCAGCGGGGCCGACACAGATACGCAGTATTTT
CASSHPYPSSGADTDTQYF
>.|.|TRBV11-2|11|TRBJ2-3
TGTGCCAGCAGCTCCTCCGATACGCAGTATTTT
CASSSSDTQYF
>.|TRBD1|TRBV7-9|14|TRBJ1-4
TGTGCCGGCGGAACCGGGACAGGGTTTGAAAAACTGTTTTTT
CAGGTGTGFEKLFF
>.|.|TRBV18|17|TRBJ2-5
TGTGCCAGCTCACCAAGTCTGGACCCGAGACGGGGAGAGACCCAGTACTTC
CASSPSLDPRRGETQYF
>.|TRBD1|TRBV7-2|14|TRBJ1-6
TGTGCCAGCAGCCCAGGGACAGCTAATTCACCCCTCCACTTT
CASSPGTANSPLHF
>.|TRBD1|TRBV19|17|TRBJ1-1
TGTGCCAGTAGTAAGCAAGGAGGGACAGGGGTTAGCACTGAAGCTTTCTTT
CASSKQGGTGVSTEAFF
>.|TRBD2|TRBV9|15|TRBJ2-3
TGTGCCAGCAGCGTAGATAGCGGGACCACAGATACGCAGTATTTT
CASSVDSGTTDTQYF
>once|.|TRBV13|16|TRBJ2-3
TGTGCCAGCAGCCCCCGGCAGGGGCGGGCGACAGATACGCAGTATTTT
CASSPRQGRATDTQYF
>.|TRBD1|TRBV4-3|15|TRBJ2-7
TGCGCCAGCAGCCGAGACAGGGCAGGGGACTACGAGCAGTACTTC
CASSRDRAGDYEQYF
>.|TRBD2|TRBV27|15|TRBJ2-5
TGTGCCAGCAGTCAGCTTAGCGGGGGGGAGGAGACCCAGTACTTC
CASSQLSGGEETQYF
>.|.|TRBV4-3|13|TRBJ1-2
TGCGCCAGCCGCGGGGCAGGGAACTATGGCTACACCTTC
CASRGAGNYGYTF
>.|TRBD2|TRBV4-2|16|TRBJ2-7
TGTGCCAGCAGCCTAGCAGGGACTAGCGACTCCTACGAGCAGTACTTC
CASSLAGTSDSYEQYF
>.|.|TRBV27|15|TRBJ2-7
TGTGCCAGCAGTTTCACGGCAGGGCCTCTAGGCAAGCAGTACTTC
CASSFTAGPLGKQYF
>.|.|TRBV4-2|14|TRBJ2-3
TGTGCCAGCAGCCAAGATACAGGGCCAGATACGCAGTATTTT
CASSQDTGPDTQYF
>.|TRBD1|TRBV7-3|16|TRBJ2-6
TGTGCCAGCAGCGAGGGACAGGGCTCTGGGGCCAACGTCCTGACTTTC
CASSEGQGSGANVLTF
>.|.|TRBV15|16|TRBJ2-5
TGTGCCACCAGCGGACCAGAACGGGGGTTCCAAGAGACCCAGTACTTC
CATSGPERGFQETQYF
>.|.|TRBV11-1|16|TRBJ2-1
TGTGCCAGCAGCTTAGGAGGGAGGTCCAGAAACAATGAGCAGTTCTTC
CASSLGGRSRNNEQFF
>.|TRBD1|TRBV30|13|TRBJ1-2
TGTGCCTACGGACAGGGACCTAACTATGGCTACACCTTC
CAYGQGPNYGYTF
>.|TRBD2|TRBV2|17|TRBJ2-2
TGTGCCAGCAGTGCGAGACTAGCGGGGGGGAACGGCGGGGAGCTGTTTTTT
CASSARLAGGNGGELFF
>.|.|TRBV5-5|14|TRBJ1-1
TGTGCCAGCAGCAGGGAGCCCATGAACACTGAAGCTTTCTTT
CASSREPMNTEAFF
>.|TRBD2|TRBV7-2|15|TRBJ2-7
TGTGCCAGCAGCTTTCAGCGGGGGGGATCCTACGAGCAGTACTTC
CASSFQRGGSYEQYF
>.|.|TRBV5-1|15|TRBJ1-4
TGCGCCAGCAGCTTGGCAGGGGCGGCTAATGAAAAACTGTTTTTT
CASSLAGAANEKLFF
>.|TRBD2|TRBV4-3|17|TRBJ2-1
TGCGCCAGCAGCCAAGATTGGTTGCGGGGGGGCGACAATGAGCAGTTCTTC
CASSQDWLRGGDNEQFF
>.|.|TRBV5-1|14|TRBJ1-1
TGCGCCAGCAGCCCGCTAGTTGAGCCTATTGTAGCTTTCTTT
CASSPLVEPIVAFF
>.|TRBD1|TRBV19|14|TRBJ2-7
TGTGCCAGTAGTCCAGGGGGAACGAACGACGAGCAGTACTTC
CASSPGGTNDEQYF
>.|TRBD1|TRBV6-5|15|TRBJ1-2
TGTGCCAGCAGGCCGGACAGGTTCTGGGGTGATGGCTACACCTTC
CASRPDRFWGDGYTF
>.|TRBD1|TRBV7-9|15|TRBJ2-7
TGTGCCAGCAGCCGAGAGCAGGACAGGGGGCTCGAGCAGTACTTC
CASSREQDRGLEQYF
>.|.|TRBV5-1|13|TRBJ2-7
TGCGCCAGCAGTCGTGCAGGGAATGAGGAGCAGTACTTC
CASSRAGNEEQYF
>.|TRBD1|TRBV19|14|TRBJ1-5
TGTGCCAGTAGTATAGGGACAGGGGGTCAGCCCCAGCATTTT
CASSIGTGGQPQHF
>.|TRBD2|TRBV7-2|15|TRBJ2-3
TGTGCCAGCAGCTTAAGCGGGGCTAGTCTTGATACGCAGTATTTT
CASSLSGASLDTQYF
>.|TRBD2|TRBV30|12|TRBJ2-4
TGTGCCTCCTCTAGCGGGAGGGGCATTCAGTACTTC
CASSSGRGIQYF
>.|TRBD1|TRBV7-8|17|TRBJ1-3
TGTGCCAGCAGCTTACTAGGACAGGGAATAGGTGGAAACACCATATATTTT
CASSLLGQGIGGNTIYF
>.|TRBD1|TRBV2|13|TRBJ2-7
TGTGCCAGTTCCGGGACAGGCATCTTCGAGCAGTACTTC
CASSGTGIFEQYF
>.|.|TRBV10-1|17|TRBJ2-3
TGCGCCAGCAGTGAGTCGTGGGCGGGAACTAGCACAGATACGCAGTATTTT
CASSESWAGTSTDTQYF
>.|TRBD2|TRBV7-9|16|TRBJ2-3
TGTGCCAGCAGCCTGATAGCGGGGGGGCTCACAGATACGCAGTATTTT
CASSLIAGGLTDTQYF
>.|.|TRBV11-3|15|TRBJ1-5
TGTGCCAGCAGCTTAGGGCAGGGTAGCAATCAGCCCCAGCATTTT
CASSLGQGSNQPQHF